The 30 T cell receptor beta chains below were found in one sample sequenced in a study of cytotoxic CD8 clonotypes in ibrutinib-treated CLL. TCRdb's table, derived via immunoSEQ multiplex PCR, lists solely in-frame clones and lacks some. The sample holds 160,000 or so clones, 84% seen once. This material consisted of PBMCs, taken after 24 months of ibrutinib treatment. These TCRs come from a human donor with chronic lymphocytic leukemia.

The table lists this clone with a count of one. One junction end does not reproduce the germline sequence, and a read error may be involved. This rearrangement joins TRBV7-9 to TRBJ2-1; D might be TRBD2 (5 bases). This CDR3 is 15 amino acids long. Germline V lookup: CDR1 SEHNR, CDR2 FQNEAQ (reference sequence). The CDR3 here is CASSASRGSYNKQFF. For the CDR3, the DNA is TGTGCCAGCAGCGCGTCTCGGGGATCCTACAATAAGCAGTTCTTC.

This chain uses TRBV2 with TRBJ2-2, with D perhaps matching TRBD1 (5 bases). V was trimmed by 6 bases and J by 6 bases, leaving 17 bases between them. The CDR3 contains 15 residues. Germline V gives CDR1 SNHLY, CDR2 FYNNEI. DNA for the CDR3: TGTGCCAGCAGGCTCCTAAAACAGGAACCCGGGGAGCTGTTTTTT. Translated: CASRLLKQEPGELFF.

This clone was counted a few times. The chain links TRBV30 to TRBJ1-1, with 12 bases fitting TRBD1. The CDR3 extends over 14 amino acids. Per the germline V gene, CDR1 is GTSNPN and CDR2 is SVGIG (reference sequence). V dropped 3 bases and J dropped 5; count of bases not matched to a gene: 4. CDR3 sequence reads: CAWRGQGARTEAFF. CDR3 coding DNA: TGTGCCTGGAGGGGACAGGGGGCGCGGACTGAAGCTTTCTTT.

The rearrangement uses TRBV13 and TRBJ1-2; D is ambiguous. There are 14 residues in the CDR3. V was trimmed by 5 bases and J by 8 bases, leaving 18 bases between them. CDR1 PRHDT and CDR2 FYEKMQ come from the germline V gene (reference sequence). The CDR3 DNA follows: TGTGCCAGCAGCGCGTATCGGGCTTTGGGCGGCTACACCTTC. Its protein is CASSAYRALGGYTF.

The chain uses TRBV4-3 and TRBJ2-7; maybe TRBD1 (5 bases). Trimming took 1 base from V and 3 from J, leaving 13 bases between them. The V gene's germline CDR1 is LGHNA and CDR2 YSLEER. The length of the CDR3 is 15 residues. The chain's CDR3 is CASSQARQGYYEQYF. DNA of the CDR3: TGCGCCAGCAGCCAAGCGCGGCAGGGATACTACGAGCAGTACTTC.

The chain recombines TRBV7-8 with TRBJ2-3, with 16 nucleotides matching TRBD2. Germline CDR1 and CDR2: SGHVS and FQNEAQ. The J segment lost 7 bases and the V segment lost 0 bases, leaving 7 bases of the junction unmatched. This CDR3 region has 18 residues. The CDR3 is CASSLAVGLAGGPNTQYF. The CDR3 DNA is TGTGCCAGCAGCTTAGCTGTGGGACTAGCGGGAGGGCCGAATACGCAGTATTTT.

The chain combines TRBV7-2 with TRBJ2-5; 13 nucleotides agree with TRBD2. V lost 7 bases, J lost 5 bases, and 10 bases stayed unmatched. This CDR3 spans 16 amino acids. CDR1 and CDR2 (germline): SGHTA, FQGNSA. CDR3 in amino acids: CASTSARLAGGETQYF. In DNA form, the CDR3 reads TGTGCCAGCACCTCCGCCCGACTAGCGGGGGGTGAGACCCAGTACTTC. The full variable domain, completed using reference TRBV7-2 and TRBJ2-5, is GAGVSQSPSNKVTEKGKDVELRCDPISGHTALYWYRQSLGQGLEFLIYFQGNSAPDKSGLPSDRFSAERTGGSVSTLTIQRTQQEDSAVYLCASTSARLAGGETQYFGPGTRLLVL.

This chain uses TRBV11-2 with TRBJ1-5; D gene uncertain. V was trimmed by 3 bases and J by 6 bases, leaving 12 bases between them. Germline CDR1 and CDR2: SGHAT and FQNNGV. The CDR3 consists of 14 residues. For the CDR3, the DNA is TGTGCCAGCAGCTTTACCACGCAAGCTCAGCCCCAGCATTTT. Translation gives CASSFTTQAQPQHF.

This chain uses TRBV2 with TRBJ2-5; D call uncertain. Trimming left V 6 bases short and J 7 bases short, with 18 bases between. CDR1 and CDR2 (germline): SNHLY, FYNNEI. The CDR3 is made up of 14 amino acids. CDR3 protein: CASRYRASGGTQYF. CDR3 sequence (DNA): TGTGCCAGCAGATATCGGGCCTCAGGTGGGACCCAGTACTTC.

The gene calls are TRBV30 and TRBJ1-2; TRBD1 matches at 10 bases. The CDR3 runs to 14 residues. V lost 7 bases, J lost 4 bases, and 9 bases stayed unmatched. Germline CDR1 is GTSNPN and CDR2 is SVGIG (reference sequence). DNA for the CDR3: TGTGCCTTCAGGAGGGACAGGGGTCTCTATGGCTACACCTTC. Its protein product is CAFRRDRGLYGYTF.

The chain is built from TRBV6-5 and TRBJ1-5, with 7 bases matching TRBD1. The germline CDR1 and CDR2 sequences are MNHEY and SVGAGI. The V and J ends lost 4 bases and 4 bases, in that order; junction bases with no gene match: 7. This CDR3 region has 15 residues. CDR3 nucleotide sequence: TGTGCCAGCAGTTCCCGACAGGGAGGTAATCAGCCCCAGCATTTT. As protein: CASSSRQGGNQPQHF.

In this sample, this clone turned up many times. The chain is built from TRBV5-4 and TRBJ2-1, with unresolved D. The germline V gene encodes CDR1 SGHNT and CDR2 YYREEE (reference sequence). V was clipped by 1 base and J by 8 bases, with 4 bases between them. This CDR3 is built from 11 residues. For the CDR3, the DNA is TGTGCCAGCAGCTTGATGTATGAGCAGTTCTTC. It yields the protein CASSLMYEQFF.

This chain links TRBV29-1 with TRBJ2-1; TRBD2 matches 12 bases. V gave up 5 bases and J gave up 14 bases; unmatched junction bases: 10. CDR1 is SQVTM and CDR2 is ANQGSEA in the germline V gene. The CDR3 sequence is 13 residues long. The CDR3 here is CSVRTSGKARKFF. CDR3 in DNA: TGCAGCGTTCGGACTAGCGGGAAGGCCAGGAAGTTCTTC.

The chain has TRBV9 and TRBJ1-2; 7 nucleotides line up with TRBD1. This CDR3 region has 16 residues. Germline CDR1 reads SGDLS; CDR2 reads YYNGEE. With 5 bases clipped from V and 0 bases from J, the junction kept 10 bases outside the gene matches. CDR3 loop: CASRGLPGQPNYGYTF. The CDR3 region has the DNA TGTGCCAGCAGGGGTCTTCCGGGACAGCCTAACTATGGCTACACCTTC.

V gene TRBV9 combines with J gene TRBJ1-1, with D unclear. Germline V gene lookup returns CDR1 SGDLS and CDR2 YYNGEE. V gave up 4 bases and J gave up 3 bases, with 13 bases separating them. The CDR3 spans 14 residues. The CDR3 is CASSNQGGDTEAFF. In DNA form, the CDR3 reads TGTGCCAGCAGCAACCAAGGTGGGGACACTGAAGCTTTCTTT. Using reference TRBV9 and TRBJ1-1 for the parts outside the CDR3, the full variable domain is DSGVTQTPKHLITATGQRVTLRCSPRSGDLSVYWYQQSLDQGLQFLIQYYNGEERAKGNILERFSAQQFPDLHSELNLSSLELGDSALYFCASSNQGGDTEAFFGQGTRLTVV.

The CDR3 loop reads CAWSPQETQYF. The CDR3 DNA reads TGTGCCTGGAGTCCACAAGAGACCCAGTACTTC. The rearrangement uses TRBV30 and TRBJ2-5; D call uncertain. The CDR3 extends over 11 amino acids. Germline-derived CDR1 and CDR2 are GTSNPN and SVGIG (reference sequence). V dropped 2 bases and J dropped 2 bases, with 3 bases sitting between them.

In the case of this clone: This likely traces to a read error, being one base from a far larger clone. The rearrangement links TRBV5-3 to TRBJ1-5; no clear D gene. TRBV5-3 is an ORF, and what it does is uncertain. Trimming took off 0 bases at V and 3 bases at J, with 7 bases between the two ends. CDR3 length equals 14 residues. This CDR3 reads CARSLDTYNQPQHF. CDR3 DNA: TGTGCCAGAAGCTTGGACACATACAATCAGCCCCAGCATTTT.

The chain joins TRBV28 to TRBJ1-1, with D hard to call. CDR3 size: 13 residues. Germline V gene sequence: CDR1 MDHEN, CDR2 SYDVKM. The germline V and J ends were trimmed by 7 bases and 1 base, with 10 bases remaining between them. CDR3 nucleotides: TGTGCCAGCAACCCGGCAGGGAACACTGAAGCTTTCTTT. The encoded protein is CASNPAGNTEAFF.

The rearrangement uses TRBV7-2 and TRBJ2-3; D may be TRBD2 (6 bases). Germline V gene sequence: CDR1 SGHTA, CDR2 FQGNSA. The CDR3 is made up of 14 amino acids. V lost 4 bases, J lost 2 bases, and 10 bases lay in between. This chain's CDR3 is CASSWGLVTDTQYF. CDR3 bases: TGTGCCAGCAGCTGGGGACTCGTCACAGATACGCAGTATTTT.

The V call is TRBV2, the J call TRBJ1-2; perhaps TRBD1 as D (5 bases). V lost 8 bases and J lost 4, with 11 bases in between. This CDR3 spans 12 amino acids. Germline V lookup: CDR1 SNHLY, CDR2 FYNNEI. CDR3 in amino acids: CASVRDPYGYTF. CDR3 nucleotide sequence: TGTGCCAGCGTCAGGGACCCCTATGGCTACACCTTC.

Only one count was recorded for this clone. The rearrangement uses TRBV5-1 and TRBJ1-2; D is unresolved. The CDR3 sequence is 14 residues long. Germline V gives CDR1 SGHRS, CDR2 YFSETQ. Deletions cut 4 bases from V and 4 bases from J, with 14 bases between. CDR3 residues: CASSRLGGVYGYTF. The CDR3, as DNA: TGCGCCAGCAGCCGTCTTGGCGGGGTCTATGGCTACACCTTC.

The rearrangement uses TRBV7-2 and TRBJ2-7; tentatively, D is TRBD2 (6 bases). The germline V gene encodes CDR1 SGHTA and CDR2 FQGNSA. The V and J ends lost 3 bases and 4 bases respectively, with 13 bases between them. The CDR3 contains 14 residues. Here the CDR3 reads CASSLWDGGYEQYF. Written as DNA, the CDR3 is TGTGCCAGCAGCTTGTGGGACGGGGGTTACGAGCAGTACTTC. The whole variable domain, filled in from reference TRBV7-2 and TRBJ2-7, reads GAGVSQSPSNKVTEKGKDVELRCDPISGHTALYWYRQSLGQGLEFLIYFQGNSAPDKSGLPSDRFSAERTGGSVSTLTIQRTQQEDSAVYLCASSLWDGGYEQYFGPGTRLTVT.

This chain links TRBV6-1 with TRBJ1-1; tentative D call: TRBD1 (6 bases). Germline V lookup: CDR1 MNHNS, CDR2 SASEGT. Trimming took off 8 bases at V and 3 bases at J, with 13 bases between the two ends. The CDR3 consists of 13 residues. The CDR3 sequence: CASARGAYTEAFF. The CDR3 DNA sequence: TGTGCCAGCGCCCGGGGGGCCTACACTGAAGCTTTCTTT.

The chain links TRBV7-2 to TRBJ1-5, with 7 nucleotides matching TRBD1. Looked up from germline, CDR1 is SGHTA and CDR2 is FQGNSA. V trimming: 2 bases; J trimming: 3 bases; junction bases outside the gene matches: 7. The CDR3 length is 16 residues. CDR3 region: CASSLTGTEVNQPQHF. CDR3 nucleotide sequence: TGTGCCAGCAGCTTAACCGGGACAGAAGTCAATCAGCCCCAGCATTTT.

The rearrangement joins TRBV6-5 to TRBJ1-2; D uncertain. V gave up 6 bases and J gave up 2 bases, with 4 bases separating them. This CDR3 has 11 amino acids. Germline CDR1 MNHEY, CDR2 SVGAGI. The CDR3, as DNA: TGTGCCAGCAGACAGAACTATGGCTACACCTTC. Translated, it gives CASRQNYGYTF.

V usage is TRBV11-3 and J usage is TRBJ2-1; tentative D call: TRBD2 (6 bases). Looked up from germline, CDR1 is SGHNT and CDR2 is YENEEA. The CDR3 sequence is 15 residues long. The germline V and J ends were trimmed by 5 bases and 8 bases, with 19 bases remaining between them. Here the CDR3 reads CASSPGLTLSHEQFF. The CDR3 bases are TGTGCCAGCAGCCCAGGACTAACTCTATCCCATGAGCAGTTCTTC.

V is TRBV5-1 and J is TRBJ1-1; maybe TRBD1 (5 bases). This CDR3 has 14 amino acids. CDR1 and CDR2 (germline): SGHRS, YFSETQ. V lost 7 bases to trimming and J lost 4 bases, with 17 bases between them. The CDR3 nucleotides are TGCGCCAGCCTAGGGGAGGGGAGTATCACTGAAGCTTTCTTT. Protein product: CASLGEGSITEAFF.

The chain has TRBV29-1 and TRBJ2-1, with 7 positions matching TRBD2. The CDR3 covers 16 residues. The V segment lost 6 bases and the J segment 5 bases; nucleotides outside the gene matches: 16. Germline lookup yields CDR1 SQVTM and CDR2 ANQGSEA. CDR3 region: CSVVALWEGRDNEQFF. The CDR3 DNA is TGCAGCGTAGTGGCCCTGTGGGAGGGCCGGGACAATGAGCAGTTCTTC.

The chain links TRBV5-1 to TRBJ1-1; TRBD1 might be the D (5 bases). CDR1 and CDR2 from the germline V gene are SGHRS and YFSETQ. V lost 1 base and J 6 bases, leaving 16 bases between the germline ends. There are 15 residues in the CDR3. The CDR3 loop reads CASSLSPGRGAEAFF. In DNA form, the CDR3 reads TGCGCCAGCAGCTTGTCGCCAGGGCGGGGGGCTGAAGCTTTCTTT. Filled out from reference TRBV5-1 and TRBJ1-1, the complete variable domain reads KAGVTQTPRYLIKTRGQQVTLSCSPISGHRSVSWYQQTPGQGLQFLFEYFSETQRNKGNFPGRFSGRQFSNSRSEMNVSTLELGDSALYLCASSLSPGRGAEAFFGQGTRLTVV.

Here the CDR3 reads CASLAGGYYNEQFF. The CDR3 bases are TGTGCCAGCCTGGCGGGGGGGTACTACAATGAGCAGTTCTTC. The V and J genes are TRBV2 and TRBJ2-1, with TRBD2 matching 9 bases. Germline trimming cut 8 bases from V and 3 bases from J; bases unmatched to any gene: 5. The CDR3 has 14 residues. Germline V lookup: CDR1 SNHLY, CDR2 FYNNEI.